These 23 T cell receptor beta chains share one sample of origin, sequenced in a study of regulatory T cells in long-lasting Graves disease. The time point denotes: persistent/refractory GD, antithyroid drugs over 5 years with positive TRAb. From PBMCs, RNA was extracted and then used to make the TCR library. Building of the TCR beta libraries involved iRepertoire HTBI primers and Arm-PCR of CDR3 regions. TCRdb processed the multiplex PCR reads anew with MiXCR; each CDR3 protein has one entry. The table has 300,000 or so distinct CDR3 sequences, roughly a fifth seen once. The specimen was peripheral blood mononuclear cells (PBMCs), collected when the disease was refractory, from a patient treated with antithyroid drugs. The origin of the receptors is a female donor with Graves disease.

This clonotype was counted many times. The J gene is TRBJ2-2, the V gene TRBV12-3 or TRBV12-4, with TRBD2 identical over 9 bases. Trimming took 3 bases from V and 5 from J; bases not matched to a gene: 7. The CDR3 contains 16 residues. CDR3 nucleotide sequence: TGTGCCAGCAGTTTGGGCGCGCGGGGGGGAACCGGGGAGCTGTTTTTT. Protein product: CASSLGARGGTGELFF.

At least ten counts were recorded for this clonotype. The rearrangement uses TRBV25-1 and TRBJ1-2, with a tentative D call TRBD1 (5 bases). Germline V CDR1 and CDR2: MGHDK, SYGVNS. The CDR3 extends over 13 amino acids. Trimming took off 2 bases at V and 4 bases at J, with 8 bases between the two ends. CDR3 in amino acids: CASSEQGGYGYTF. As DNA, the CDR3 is TGTGCCAGCAGTGAACAGGGTGGCTATGGCTACACCTTC.

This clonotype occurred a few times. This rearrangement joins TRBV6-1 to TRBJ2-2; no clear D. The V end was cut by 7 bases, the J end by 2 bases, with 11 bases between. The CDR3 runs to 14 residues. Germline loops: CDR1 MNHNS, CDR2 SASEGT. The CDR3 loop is CASKRGLNTGELFF. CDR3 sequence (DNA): TGTGCCAGCAAAAGAGGCCTAAACACCGGGGAGCTGTTTTTT.

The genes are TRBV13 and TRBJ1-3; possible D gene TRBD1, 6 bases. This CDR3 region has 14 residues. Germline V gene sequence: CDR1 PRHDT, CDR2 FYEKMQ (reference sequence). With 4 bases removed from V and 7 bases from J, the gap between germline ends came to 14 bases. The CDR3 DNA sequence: TGTGCCAGCAGCTCCAGGGGTTTGATGAACACCATATATTTT. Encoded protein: CASSSRGLMNTIYF.

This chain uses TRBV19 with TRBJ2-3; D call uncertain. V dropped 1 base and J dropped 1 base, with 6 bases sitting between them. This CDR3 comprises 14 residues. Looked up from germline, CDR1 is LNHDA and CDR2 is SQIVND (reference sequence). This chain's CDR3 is CASSIAQRTDTQYF. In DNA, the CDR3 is TGTGCCAGTAGTATAGCCCAGCGCACAGATACGCAGTATTTT.

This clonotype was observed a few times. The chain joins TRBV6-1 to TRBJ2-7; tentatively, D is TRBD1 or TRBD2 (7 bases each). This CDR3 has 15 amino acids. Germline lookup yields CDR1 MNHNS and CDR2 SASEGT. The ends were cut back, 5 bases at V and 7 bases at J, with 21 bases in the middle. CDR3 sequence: CASSQSGGAPVEQYF. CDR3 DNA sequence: TGTGCCAGCAGTCAATCAGGGGGGGCCCCGGTGGAGCAGTACTTC.

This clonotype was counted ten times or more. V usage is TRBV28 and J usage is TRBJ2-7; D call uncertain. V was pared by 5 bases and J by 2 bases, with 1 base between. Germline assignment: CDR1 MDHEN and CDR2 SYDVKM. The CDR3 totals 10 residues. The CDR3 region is CASSAYEQYF. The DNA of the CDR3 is TGTGCCAGCAGTGCCTACGAGCAGTACTTC.

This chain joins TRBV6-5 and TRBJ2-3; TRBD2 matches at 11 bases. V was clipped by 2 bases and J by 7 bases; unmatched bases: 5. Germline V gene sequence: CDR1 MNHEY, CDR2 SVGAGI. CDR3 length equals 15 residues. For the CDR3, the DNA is TGTGCCAGCAGTTACCCCGGGACTAGCGGTAATACGCAGTATTTT. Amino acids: CASSYPGTSGNTQYF.

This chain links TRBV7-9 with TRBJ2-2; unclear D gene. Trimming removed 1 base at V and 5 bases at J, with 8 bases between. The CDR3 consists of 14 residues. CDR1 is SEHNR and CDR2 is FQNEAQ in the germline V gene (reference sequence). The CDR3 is CASSLVSGTGELFF. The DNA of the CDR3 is TGTGCCAGCAGCTTAGTCTCCGGTACCGGGGAGCTGTTTTTT.

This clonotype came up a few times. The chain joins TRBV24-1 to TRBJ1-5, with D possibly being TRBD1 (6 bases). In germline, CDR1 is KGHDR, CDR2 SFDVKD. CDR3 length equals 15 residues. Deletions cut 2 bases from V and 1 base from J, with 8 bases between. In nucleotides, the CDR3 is TGTGCCACCAGTGATTCGGACAGAAGCAATCAGCCCCAGCATTTT. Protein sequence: CATSDSDRSNQPQHF.

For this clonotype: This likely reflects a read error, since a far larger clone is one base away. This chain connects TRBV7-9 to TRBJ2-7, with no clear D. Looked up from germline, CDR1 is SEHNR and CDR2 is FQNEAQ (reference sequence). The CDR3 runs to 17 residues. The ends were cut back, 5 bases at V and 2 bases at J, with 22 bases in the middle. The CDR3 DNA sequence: TGTGCCAGCAGCCCAGTTTTTTTTGAAACTACCCCCTACGAGCAGTACTTC. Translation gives CASSPVFFETTPYEQYF.

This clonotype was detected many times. CDR3 residues: CASSFRGTANTEAFF. CDR3 sequence (DNA): TGTGCCAGCAGCTTTAGAGGGACAGCGAACACTGAAGCTTTCTTT. The chain employs TRBV7-2 and TRBJ1-1, with 7 nucleotides matching TRBD1. J gave up 1 base and V 3 bases, and 5 bases lay outside the gene matches. The CDR3 is made up of 15 amino acids. Looked up from germline, CDR1 is SGHTA and CDR2 is FQGNSA.

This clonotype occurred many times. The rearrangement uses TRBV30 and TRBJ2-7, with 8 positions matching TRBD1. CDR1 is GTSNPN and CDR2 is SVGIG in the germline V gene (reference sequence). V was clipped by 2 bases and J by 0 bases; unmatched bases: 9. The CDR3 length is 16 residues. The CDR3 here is CAWSQGARDYSYEQYF. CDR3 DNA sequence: TGTGCCTGGAGTCAGGGGGCGCGTGACTACTCCTACGAGCAGTACTTC.

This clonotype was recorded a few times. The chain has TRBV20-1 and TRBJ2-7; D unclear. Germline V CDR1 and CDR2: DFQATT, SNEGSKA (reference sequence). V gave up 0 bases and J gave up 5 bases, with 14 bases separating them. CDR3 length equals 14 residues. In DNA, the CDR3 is TGCAGTGCTAGAGAGGGTAATAGAGTGGACGAGCAGTACTTC. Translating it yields CSAREGNRVDEQYF.

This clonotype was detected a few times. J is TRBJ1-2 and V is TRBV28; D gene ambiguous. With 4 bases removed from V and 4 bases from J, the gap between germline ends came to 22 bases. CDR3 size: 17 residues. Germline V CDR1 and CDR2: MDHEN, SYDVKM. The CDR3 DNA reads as TGTGCCAGCAGTTGGTCTTCGGCAGGCGTTTGGGGCTATGGCTACACCTTC. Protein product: CASSWSSAGVWGYGYTF.

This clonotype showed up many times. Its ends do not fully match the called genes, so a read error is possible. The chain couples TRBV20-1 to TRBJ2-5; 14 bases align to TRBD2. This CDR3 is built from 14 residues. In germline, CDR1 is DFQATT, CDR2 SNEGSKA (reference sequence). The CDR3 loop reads CSSSGLAGGRTQYF. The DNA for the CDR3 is TGCAGTTCTAGTGGACTAGCGGGGGGACGGACCCAGTACTTC.

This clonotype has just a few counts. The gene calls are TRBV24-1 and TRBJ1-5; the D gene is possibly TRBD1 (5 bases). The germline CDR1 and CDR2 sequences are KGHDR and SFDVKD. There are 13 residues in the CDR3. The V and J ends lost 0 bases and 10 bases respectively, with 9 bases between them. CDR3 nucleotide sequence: TGTGCCACCAGTGATTTGGGGGGAGGACCCCAGCATTTT. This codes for CATSDLGGGPQHF.

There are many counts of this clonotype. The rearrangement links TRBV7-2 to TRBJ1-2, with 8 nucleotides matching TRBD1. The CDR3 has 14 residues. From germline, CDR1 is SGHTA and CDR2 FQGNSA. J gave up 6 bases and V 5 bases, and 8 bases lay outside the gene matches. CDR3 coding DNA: TGTGCCAGCAGCATCCCAGGGGGCGCGAATGGCTACACCTTC. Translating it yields CASSIPGGANGYTF.

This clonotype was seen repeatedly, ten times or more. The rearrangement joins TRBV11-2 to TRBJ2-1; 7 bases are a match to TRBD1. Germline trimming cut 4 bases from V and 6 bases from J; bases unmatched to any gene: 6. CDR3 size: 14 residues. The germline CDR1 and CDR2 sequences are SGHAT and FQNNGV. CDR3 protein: CASSSTGLGNEQFF. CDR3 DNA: TGTGCCAGCAGCTCGACAGGGCTTGGCAATGAGCAGTTCTTC.

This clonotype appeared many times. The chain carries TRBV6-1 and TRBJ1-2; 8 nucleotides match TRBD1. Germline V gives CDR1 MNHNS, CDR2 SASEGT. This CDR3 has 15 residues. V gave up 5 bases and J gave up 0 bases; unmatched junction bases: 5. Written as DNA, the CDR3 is TGTGCCAGCAGTCAAGGACAGGGAACTAACTATGGCTACACCTTC. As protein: CASSQGQGTNYGYTF.

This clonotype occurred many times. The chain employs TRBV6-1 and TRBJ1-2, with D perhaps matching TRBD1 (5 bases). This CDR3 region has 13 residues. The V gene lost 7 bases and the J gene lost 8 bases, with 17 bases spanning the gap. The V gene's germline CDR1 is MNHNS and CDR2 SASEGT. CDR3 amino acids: CASTEPGREGYTF. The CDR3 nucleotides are TGTGCCAGCACCGAACCAGGGCGAGAAGGCTACACCTTC.

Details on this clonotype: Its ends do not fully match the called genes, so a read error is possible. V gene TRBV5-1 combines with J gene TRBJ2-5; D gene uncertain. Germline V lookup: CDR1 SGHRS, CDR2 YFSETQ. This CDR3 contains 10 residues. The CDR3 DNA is TGCGCCAGCAGGTTGGAGACCCAGTACTTC. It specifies CASRLETQYF.

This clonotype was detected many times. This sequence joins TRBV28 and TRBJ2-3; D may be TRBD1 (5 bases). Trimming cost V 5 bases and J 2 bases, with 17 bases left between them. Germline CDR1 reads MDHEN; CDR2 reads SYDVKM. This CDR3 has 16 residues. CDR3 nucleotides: TGTGCCAGCAGTCGTAGGGGTCAGGGCTACACAGATACGCAGTATTTT. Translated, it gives CASSRRGQGYTDTQYF.